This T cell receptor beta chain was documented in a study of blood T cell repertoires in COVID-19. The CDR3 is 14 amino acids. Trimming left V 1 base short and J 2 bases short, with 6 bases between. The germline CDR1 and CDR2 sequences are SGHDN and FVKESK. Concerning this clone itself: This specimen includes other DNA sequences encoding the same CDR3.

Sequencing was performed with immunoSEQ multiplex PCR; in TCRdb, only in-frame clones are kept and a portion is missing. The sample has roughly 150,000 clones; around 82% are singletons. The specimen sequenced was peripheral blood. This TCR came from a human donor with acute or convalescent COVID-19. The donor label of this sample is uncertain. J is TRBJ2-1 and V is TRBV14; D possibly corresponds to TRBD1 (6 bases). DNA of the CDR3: TGTGCCAGCAGCCAAGGGGGGCCCTACAATGAGCAGTTCTTC. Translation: CASSQGGPYNEQFF.